This T cell receptor (beta chain) originates from a study of T-cell reconstitution after alpha-beta-depleted transplantation in children. Study-level results: Several hundred expanded graft clones reportedly gave rise to the alpha-beta T cells present about two months after transplant. There were some patients whose high TCRbeta diversity at day 60 came from surviving recipient T cells and thymic progenitors. One year after transplant, T-cell counts and diversity came mostly from newly produced T cells.

The TCRbeta library was prepared with unique molecular identifiers. Each CDR3 protein is one row after TCRdb ran MiXCR on the PCR reads. Among roughly 400,000 distinct CDR3 sequences listed, approximately 41% were seen once. A word on this clonotype: Its target is not known.

The germline V gene has CDR1 LGHNA and CDR2 YNFKEQ. The V gene lost 1 base and the J gene lost 4 bases, with 11 bases spanning the gap. CDR3 length: 15 amino acids. Sequences were derived from PBMCs, sampled before TCRalphabeta/CD19-depleted stem cell transplant. V and J are TRBV4-2 and TRBJ1-3, with D maybe TRBD1 (5 bases). This TCR came from a girl aged 2-15 years with aplastic anemia, due to receive a stem cell transplant. CDR3 region: CASSQGQGEGNTIYF. The CDR3 coding sequence is TGTGCCAGCAGCCAAGGCCAAGGGGAGGGAAACACCATATATTTT.